These 30 T cell receptor beta chains were all obtained from the same sample, sequenced in a study of CD8+ T cells in alopecia areata. RNA extraction was followed by reverse transcription into cDNA, which acted as the sequencing template. Assay used: immunoSEQ multiplex PCR; TCRdb lists only in-frame clones, some missing. Recorded here are over 100,000 clones, none singletons. Sequencing was carried out using lesional skin. These receptor sequences come from a C3H/HeJ mouse with alopecia areata. The mouse line has the MHC haplotype H2-k.

Concerning this clone: The genes and germline here are from mouse. Read sequence stops 4 residues before the CDR3 end, and the germline J gene provides the missing end. This chain connects TRBV13-3 to TRBJ1-2; 8 nucleotides agree with TRBD1. Per germline, CDR1 NNHDY and CDR2 SYVADS. After removal of 3 bases from V and 4 bases from J, the junction contained 2 bases not matched to a gene. This CDR3 is built from 13 residues. CDR3 sequence reads: CASSVDRGSDYTF. The CDR3 DNA, read in part, is TGTGCCAGCAGTGTTGACAGGGGCTCC.

As regards this clone: The protein here is the DNA translation, as the TCRdb protein differs from it at residue 13. Gene names are mouse gene names. The observed sequence ends 3 residues before the CDR3 terminus, with the missing tail filled in from the germline J gene. V is TRBV13-3 and J is TRBJ1-3; 11 bases are a match to TRBD1. The CDR3 extends over 16 amino acids. CDR1 NNHDY and CDR2 SYVADS come from the germline V gene. V shed 3 bases, J shed 1 base, and the junction held 3 bases outside the gene matches. Here the CDR3 reads CASSGGTGGSGNTLYF. The CDR3 DNA, read in part, is TGTGCCAGCAGTGGCGGGACAGGGGGGTCTGGAAATACG.

This clone was found many times. Gene names denote mouse genes. The sequenced part of the CDR3 DNA is TGTGCCAGCAGTGATGAGGGACTGGGGGTCTCCTAT. Translated, it gives CASSDEGLGVSY. The full-length CDR3 reads as CASSDEGLGVSYEQYF. The chain combines TRBV13-3 with TRBJ2-7; 11 nucleotides align to TRBD2. The read finishes 4 residues shy of the CDR3 end, and the germline J gene is used to complete it. CDR1 and CDR2 from the germline V gene are NNHDY and SYVADS. Trimming removed 0 bases from V and 0 bases from J; junction bases left unmatched: 2. The CDR3 sequence is 16 residues long.

This clone was counted between two and nine times. Gene names follow the mouse nomenclature. The read stops 4 residues short of the end of the CDR3; the missing end is completed from the germline J gene. This rearrangement joins TRBV13-1 to TRBJ1-1; TRBD1 is a possible D gene (6 bases). The germline gives CDR1 NSHNY, CDR2 SYGAGN. The CDR3 loop spans 15 amino acids. The CDR3 loop is CASSDRARGAREVFF. CDR3 DNA, as far as it was read: TGTGCCAGCAGTGATCGGGCCCGGGGGGCGCGA.

About this clone itself: Germline and genes here are mouse. The read gets to within 4 residues of the CDR3 end, and the germline J gene fills in the rest. The V gene is TRBV14, the J gene TRBJ1-2; 8 nucleotides align to TRBD1. The CDR3 has 12 residues. Germline loops: CDR1 SGHDT, CDR2 FRDEAV. The CDR3 sequence is CASSQGQGDYTF. CDR3 DNA (partial): TGTGCCAGCAGCCAAGGACAGGGC.

With regard to this clone: Gene names denote mouse genes. The read ends 4 residues shy of where the CDR3 ends; the end is completed using the germline J gene. This rearrangement joins TRBV13-3 to TRBJ2-1; TRBD1 might be the D (6 bases). Trimming left V 9 bases short and J 0 bases short, with 7 bases between. The germline CDR1 and CDR2 sequences are NNHDY and SYVADS. The CDR3 covers 12 residues. The CDR3 DNA, read in part, is TGTGCCATACAGGGTAACTATGCT. This sequence encodes CAIQGNYA. The full CDR3 protein is CAIQGNYAEQFF.

This clone has more than one count but fewer than ten. Gene names are the mouse ones. The read ends 4 residues shy of where the CDR3 ends; the end is completed using the germline J gene. The chain links TRBV13-2 to TRBJ2-5; 8 nucleotides agree with TRBD2. V was clipped by 0 bases and J by 3 bases; unmatched bases: 3. The CDR3 spans 15 residues. CDR1 is NNHNN and CDR2 is SYGAGS in the germline V gene (reference sequence). The CDR3 loop reads CASGDALGVQDTQYF. The sequenced part of the CDR3 DNA is TGTGCCAGCGGTGATGCACTGGGGGTTCAAGAC.

On this clone: Gene names are the mouse ones. The read falls 4 residues short of the CDR3 end, and the missing part is taken from the germline J gene. The chain carries TRBV13-2 and TRBJ1-4; possible D gene TRBD1, 6 bases. Trimming removed 5 bases at V and 2 bases at J, with 10 bases between. The CDR3 runs to 14 residues. The V gene's germline CDR1 is NNHNN and CDR2 SYGAGS (reference sequence). CDR3 DNA, as far as it was read: TGTGCCAGCGGCAACAGGGTCTCCAACGAA. Translating gives CASGNRVSNE. In full, the CDR3 reads CASGNRVSNERLFF.

This clone was recorded a few times. The gene symbols are mouse symbols. The DNA ends 4 residues before the CDR3 does, and the rest of the CDR3 is filled in from the germline J gene. The V gene is TRBV1, the J gene TRBJ1-4, with 7 bases fitting TRBD1. CDR3 length: 14 amino acids. Germline lookup yields CDR1 NSQYPW and CDR2 LRSPGD (reference sequence). V dropped 6 bases and J dropped 2; count of bases not matched to a gene: 3. This CDR3 reads CTCRPGGSNERLFF. CDR3 bases read: TGCACCTGCAGACCAGGGGGATCCAACGAA.

In its sample, this clone was seen many times. The germline and genes are mouse ones. The read comes to an end 4 residues before the CDR3 does, leaving the germline J gene to fill in the end. The V call is TRBV13-3, the J call TRBJ2-7; a weak D match, TRBD1 (6 bases). V was trimmed by 4 bases and J by 0 bases, leaving 11 bases between them. Germline CDR1 reads NNHDY; CDR2 reads SYVADS. The CDR3 is made up of 14 amino acids. The CDR3 here is CASSPTGLSYEQYF. The DNA read from the CDR3 is TGTGCCAGCAGTCCTACAGGGCTCTCCTAT.

To note about this clone: Here the gene names and germline are mouse. The sequenced part of the CDR3 DNA is TGTGCCAGCAGTTCCCCCGGACTGGGGTCCCAAGAC. This encodes CASSSPGLGSQD. The complete CDR3 protein is CASSSPGLGSQDTQYF. The rearrangement uses TRBV13-3 and TRBJ2-5, with 9 bases aligning to TRBD2. The CDR3 end falls 4 residues outside the read, so it is completed with the germline J gene. After removal of 4 bases from V and 2 bases from J, the junction contained 8 bases not matched to a gene. There are 16 residues in the CDR3. Germline V CDR1 and CDR2: NNHDY, SYVADS.

This clone was observed a few times. The gene names here belong to mouse. The DNA ends 4 residues before the CDR3 does, and the rest of the CDR3 is filled in from the germline J gene. The genes are TRBV13-3 and TRBJ2-2; no reliable D call. Trimming removed 5 bases at V and 1 base at J, with 9 bases between. The CDR3 covers 14 residues. Germline V gene sequence: CDR1 NNHDY, CDR2 SYVADS. The CDR3 sequence is CASSYRENTGQLYF. The part of the CDR3 DNA that was read is TGTGCCAGCAGCTACAGAGAAAACACCGGG. Together with reference TRBV13-3 and TRBJ2-2, the CDR3 gives the full variable domain: EAAVTQSPRSKVAVTGGKVTLSCHQTNNHDYMYWYRQDTGHGLRLIHYSYVADSTEKGDIPDGYKASRPSQENFSLILELASLSQTAVYFCASSYRENTGQLYFGEGSKLTVL.

About this clone itself: The genes and germline here are from mouse. The read ends 4 residues shy of where the CDR3 ends; the end is completed using the germline J gene. The rearrangement uses TRBV13-3 and TRBJ2-2; TRBD1 aligns across 9 bases. The CDR3 is 16 residues long. V trimming: 1 base; J trimming: 3 bases; junction bases outside the gene matches: 4. Germline CDR1 and CDR2: NNHDY and SYVADS. The covered CDR3 bases are TGTGCCAGCAGTGATCCAACAGGGGGCCACACCGGG. It codes for CASSDPTGGHTG. From start to end, the CDR3 is CASSDPTGGHTGQLYF.

This clone has more than one count but fewer than ten. Gene names are the mouse ones. The read is 4 residues too short to cover the CDR3 end, so that end is filled in from the germline J gene. The rearrangement uses TRBV13-2 and TRBJ2-4; D possibly corresponds to TRBD1 (5 bases). V was trimmed by 6 bases and J by 0 bases, leaving 8 bases between them. This CDR3 is built from 13 residues. Germline lookup yields CDR1 NNHNN and CDR2 SYGAGS (reference sequence). CDR3 sequence reads: CASEDSSQNTLYF. The DNA read from the CDR3 is TGTGCCAGCGAAGACAGTAGTCAAAAC.

With respect to this clone: The translated DNA and TCRdb's protein are not identical at residue 13; the protein here was translated from the DNA. These gene names are mouse names. Read coverage stops 3 residues before the CDR3 terminus; the germline J gene supplies the remainder. The chain combines TRBV13-3 with TRBJ1-6; D possibly corresponds to TRBD1 (6 bases). TRBJ1-6 is an ORF, with its function uncertain. This CDR3 spans 16 amino acids. Trimming took 0 bases from V and 7 from J, leaving 14 bases between them. CDR1 and CDR2 (germline): NNHDY, SYVADS. This CDR3 reads CASSDARGAGNSPLYF. The CDR3 bases that were read are TGTGCCAGCAGTGATGCTAGGGGGGCTGGGAATTCGCCC.

There are a few counts of this clone. Gene names and germline refer to mouse. Read coverage stops 4 residues before the CDR3 terminus; the germline J gene supplies the remainder. The rearrangement uses TRBV13-3 and TRBJ2-3; D is ambiguous. Germline V lookup: CDR1 NNHDY, CDR2 SYVADS. CDR3 length: 13 amino acids. Trimming cost V 4 bases and J 0 bases, with 6 bases left between them. The CDR3: CASSSGSAETLYF. The covered CDR3 bases are TGTGCCAGCAGTTCTGGTAGTGCAGAA.

About this clone itself: The listed genes are named as in mouse. The read ends 4 residues before the CDR3 terminus; that terminus is restored from the germline J gene. This chain uses TRBV17 with TRBJ2-7; D gene ambiguous. The length of the CDR3 is 13 residues. CDR1 is MNHDT, CDR2 YYDKIL, per germline. Incomplete CDR3 DNA: TGTGCTAGCAGTAGAGATATCCCATAT. Amino acid sequence: CASSRDIPY. The full-length CDR3 reads as CASSRDIPYEQYF.

With respect to this clone: The genes are named according to mouse. Read sequence stops 4 residues before the CDR3 end, and the germline J gene provides the missing end. This chain connects TRBV19 to TRBJ2-2; 8 bases are a match to TRBD1. With 5 bases clipped from V and 6 bases from J, the junction kept 6 bases outside the gene matches. The CDR3 contains 14 residues. Germline V gene lookup returns CDR1 FNHDT and CDR2 SITEND (reference sequence). CDR3 bases read: TGTGCCAGCAGGGACAGGGCGGAGGCCGGG. This sequence encodes CASRDRAEAG. The whole CDR3 protein is CASRDRAEAGQLYF.

Concerning this clone itself: The genes are named according to mouse. Sequencing ends 4 residues short of the CDR3 end; the germline J gene provides the rest. The rearrangement joins TRBV1 to TRBJ2-1; a possible D gene is TRBD2 (7 bases). CDR3 length equals 16 residues. The germline V gene encodes CDR1 NSQYPW and CDR2 LRSPGD (reference sequence). V lost 1 base to trimming and J lost 0 bases, with 10 bases between them. The CDR3: CTCSAAGGDNYAEQFF. The part of the CDR3 DNA that was read is TGCACCTGCAGTGCAGCTGGGGGCGATAACTATGCT.

For this clone: These gene names are mouse names. The read terminates 4 residues before the CDR3 end, so the remaining end is supplied by the germline J gene. The chain uses TRBV13-3 and TRBJ1-4; 10 bases map to TRBD1. The CDR3 sequence is 15 residues long. V trimming: 5 bases; J trimming: 6 bases; junction bases outside the gene matches: 7. Per the germline V gene, CDR1 is NNHDY and CDR2 is SYVADS. CDR3: CASSPRDRGDERLFF. The sequenced CDR3 bases are TGTGCCAGCAGCCCCCGGGACAGGGGAGACGAA.

Points on this clone: Genes here carry mouse names. Read sequence stops 4 residues before the CDR3 end, and the germline J gene provides the missing end. The V call is TRBV1, the J call TRBJ2-2; D possibly corresponds to TRBD1 (6 bases). The CDR3 consists of 16 residues. The V and J ends lost 0 bases and 1 base respectively, with 9 bases between them. Germline lookup yields CDR1 NSQYPW and CDR2 LRSPGD (reference sequence). The CDR3 region is CTCSADAGVNTGQLYF. CDR3 DNA, as far as it was read: TGCACCTGCAGTGCAGATGCAGGGGTAAACACCGGG.

Points on this clone: Gene names and germline refer to mouse. The read ends 4 residues shy of where the CDR3 ends; the end is completed using the germline J gene. The chain links TRBV19 to TRBJ2-1; a possible D gene is TRBD1 (5 bases). The germline V and J ends were trimmed by 0 bases and 3 bases, with 7 bases remaining between them. Germline V lookup: CDR1 FNHDT, CDR2 SITEND (reference sequence). The CDR3 consists of 14 residues. CDR3 in amino acids: CASSIEDIYAEQFF. CDR3 DNA (partial): TGTGCCAGCAGTATAGAGGACATCTATGCT.

This clone was picked up many times. Any gene name here is a mouse gene name. The read terminates 4 residues before the CDR3 end, so the remaining end is supplied by the germline J gene. This rearrangement joins TRBV13-3 to TRBJ2-1, with 8 positions matching TRBD1. The CDR3 runs to 17 residues. Germline lookup yields CDR1 NNHDY and CDR2 SYVADS. V was pared by 0 bases and J by 0 bases, with 5 bases of the junction left unmatched. Incomplete CDR3 DNA: TGTGCCAGCAGTGATGGGAGACAGGGGTATAACTATGCT. It codes for CASSDGRQGYNYA. The full-length CDR3 reads as CASSDGRQGYNYAEQFF.

A note on this clone: The gene symbols are mouse symbols. CDR3 DNA, as far as it was read: TGTGCCAGCAAGGAGGGCTGGGGCTATGCT. It is translated as CASKEGWGYA. The whole CDR3 sequence is CASKEGWGYAEQFF. The chain employs TRBV13-3 and TRBJ2-1, with D maybe TRBD2 (6 bases). The read stops 4 residues short of the end of the CDR3; the missing end is completed from the germline J gene. Germline values: CDR1 NNHDY, CDR2 SYVADS. Trimming removed 6 bases at V and 3 bases at J, with 13 bases between. The CDR3 is 14 amino acids.

With regard to this clone: Genes here carry mouse names. The read ends 4 residues before the CDR3 terminus; that terminus is restored from the germline J gene. This rearrangement joins TRBV19 to TRBJ2-1, with TRBD1 matching over 9 bases. The CDR3 length is 15 residues. After removal of 4 bases from V and 3 bases from J, the junction contained 5 bases not matched to a gene. Germline lookup yields CDR1 FNHDT and CDR2 SITEND (reference sequence). Partial CDR3 DNA: TGTGCCAGCAGTCCGGGGACAGGGATCTATGCT. Translated: CASSPGTGIYA. Given in full, the CDR3 is CASSPGTGIYAEQFF.

As for this clone: Mouse gene names apply. From the germline J gene comes the end of the CDR3, since the read stops 4 residues before it. The chain employs TRBV19 and TRBJ2-3; maybe TRBD1 (5 bases). Germline V CDR1 and CDR2: FNHDT, SITEND (reference sequence). V lost 5 bases and J lost 0, with 13 bases in between. CDR3 size: 15 residues. The CDR3 sequence: CASRPTDPSAETLYF. The covered CDR3 bases are TGTGCCAGCAGACCGACAGACCCTAGTGCAGAA.

This clone was counted many times. Mouse gene names and germline throughout. With the read ending 4 residues before the CDR3 end, the germline J gene is used to fill in that end. Other DNA sequences from this sample encode an identical CDR3 as well. V and J are TRBV13-3 and TRBJ2-3, with 9 positions matching TRBD1. In germline, CDR1 is NNHDY, CDR2 SYVADS. This CDR3 has 16 amino acids. The V gene end was trimmed by 2 bases and the J gene end by 3 bases; junction bases not matched to a gene: 7. Here the CDR3 reads CASSDGDRVGAETLYF. The CDR3 DNA, read in part, is TGTGCCAGCAGTGACGGGGACAGGGTTGGGGCAGAA.

This clone turned up a few times. Gene names and germline match the mouse. The missing CDR3 end, 4 residues past where the read stops, is filled in from the germline J gene. The chain recombines TRBV17 with TRBJ1-2, with 8 bases identical to TRBD1. Germline CDR1 reads MNHDT; CDR2 reads YYDKIL. There are 14 residues in the CDR3. Trimming at V came to 5 bases and at J to 3 bases, leaving 5 bases not matched to a gene. The sequenced CDR3 bases are TGTGCTAGCAGTGGCCAGGGGGCATACTCC. Translation: CASSGQGAYS. In full, the CDR3 is CASSGQGAYSDYTF.

This clone was observed a handful of times. Gene names and germline refer to mouse. The read terminates 4 residues before the CDR3 end, so the remaining end is supplied by the germline J gene. The gene calls are TRBV13-3 and TRBJ2-3; perhaps TRBD2 as D (6 bases). The CDR3 spans 15 residues. Trimming removed 5 bases from V and 1 base from J, with 14 bases in between. Per the germline V gene, CDR1 is NNHDY and CDR2 is SYVADS. CDR3 DNA, as far as it was read: TGTGCCAGCAGGGCCGGGACTTACCGTGCAGAA. Amino acids: CASRAGTYRAE. The whole CDR3 reads CASRAGTYRAETLYF.

This clone was detected only a few times. Gene and germline names: mouse. The CDR3 end is not reached by the read, which stops 4 residues before it; the germline J gene fills it in. This chain joins TRBV19 and TRBJ2-2, with 10 bases identical to TRBD2. The CDR3 has 15 amino acids. Trimming took 5 bases from V and 6 from J; bases not matched to a gene: 7. Per germline, CDR1 FNHDT and CDR2 SITEND (reference sequence). The CDR3 DNA, read in part, is TGTGCCAGCAGCGACTGGGGGGACCCTCCCGGG. Protein: CASSDWGDPPG. The entire CDR3 sequence reads CASSDWGDPPGQLYF. Full variable domain (remainder filled in from reference TRBV19 and TRBJ2-2): GGIITQTPKFLIGQEGQKLTLKCQQNFNHDTMYWYRQDSGKGLRLIYYSITENDLQKGDLSEGYDASREKKSSFSLTVTSAQKNEMAVFLCASSDWGDPPGQLYFGEGSKLTVL.